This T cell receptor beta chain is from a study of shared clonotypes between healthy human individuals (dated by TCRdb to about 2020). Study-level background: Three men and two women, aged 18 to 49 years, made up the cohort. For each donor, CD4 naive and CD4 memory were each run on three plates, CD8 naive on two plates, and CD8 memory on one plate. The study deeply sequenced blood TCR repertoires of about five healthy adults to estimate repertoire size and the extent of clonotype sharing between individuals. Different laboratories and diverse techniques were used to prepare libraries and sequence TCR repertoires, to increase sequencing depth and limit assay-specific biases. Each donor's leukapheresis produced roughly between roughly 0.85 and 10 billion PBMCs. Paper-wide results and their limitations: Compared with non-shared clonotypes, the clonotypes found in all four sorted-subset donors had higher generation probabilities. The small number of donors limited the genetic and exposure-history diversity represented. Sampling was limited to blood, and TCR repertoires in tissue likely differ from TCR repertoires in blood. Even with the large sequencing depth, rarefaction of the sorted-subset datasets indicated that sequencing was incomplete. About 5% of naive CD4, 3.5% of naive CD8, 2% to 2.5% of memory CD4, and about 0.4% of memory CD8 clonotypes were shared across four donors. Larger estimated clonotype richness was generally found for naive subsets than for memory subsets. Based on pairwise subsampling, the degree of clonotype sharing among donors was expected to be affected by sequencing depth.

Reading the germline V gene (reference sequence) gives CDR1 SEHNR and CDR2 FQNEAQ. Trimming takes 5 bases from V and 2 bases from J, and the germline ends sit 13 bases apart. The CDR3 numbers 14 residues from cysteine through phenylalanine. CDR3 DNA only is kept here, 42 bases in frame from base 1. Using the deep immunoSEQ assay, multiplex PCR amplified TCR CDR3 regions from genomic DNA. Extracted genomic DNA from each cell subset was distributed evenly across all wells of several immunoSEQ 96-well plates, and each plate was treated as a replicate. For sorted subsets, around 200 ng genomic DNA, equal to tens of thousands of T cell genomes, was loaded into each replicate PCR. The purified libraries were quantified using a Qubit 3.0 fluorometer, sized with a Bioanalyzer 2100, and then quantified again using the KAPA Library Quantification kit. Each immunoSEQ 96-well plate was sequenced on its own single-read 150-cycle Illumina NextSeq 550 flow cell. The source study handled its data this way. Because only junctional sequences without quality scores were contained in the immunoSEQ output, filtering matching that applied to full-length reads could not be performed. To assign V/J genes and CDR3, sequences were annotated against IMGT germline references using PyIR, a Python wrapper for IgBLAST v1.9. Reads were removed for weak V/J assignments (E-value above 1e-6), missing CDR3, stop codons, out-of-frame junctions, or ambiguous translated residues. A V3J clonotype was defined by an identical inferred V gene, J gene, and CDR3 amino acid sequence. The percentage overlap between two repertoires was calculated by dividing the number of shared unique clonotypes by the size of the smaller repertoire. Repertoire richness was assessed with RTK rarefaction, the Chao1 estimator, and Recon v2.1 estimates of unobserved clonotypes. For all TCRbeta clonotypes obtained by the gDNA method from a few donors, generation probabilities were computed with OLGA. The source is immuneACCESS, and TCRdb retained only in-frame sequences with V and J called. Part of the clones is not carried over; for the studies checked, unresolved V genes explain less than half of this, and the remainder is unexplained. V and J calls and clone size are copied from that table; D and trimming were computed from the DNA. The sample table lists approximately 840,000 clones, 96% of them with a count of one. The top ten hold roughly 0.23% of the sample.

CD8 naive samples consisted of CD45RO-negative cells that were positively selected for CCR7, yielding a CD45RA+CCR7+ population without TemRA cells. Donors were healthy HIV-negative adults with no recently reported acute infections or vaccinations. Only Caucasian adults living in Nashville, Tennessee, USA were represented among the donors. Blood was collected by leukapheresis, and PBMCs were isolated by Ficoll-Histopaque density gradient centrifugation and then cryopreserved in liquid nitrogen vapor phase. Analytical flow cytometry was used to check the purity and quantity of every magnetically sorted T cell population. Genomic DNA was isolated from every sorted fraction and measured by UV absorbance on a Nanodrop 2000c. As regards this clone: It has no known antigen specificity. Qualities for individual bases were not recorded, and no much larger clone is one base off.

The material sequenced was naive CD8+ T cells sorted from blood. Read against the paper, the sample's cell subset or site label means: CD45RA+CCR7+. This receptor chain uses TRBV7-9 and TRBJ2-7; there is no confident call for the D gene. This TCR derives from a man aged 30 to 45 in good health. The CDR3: CASSVPSRPYEQYF. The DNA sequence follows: TGTGCCAGCAGCGTCCCGTCTAGACCCTACGAGCAGTACTTC.